This TCR beta chain derives from a study of CD8 T cells in ankylosing spondylitis. Study conclusions and caveats: Matched ankylosing spondylitis synovial fluid reportedly showed significant enrichment of disease-linked clones. What seemed typical of ankylosing spondylitis blood was a TCR beta motif built from roughly eight highly homologous variants.

Looked up from germline, CDR1 is SQVTM and CDR2 is ANQGSEA. CDR3 size: 14 residues. V shed 0 bases and J 1 base; nucleotides not matched to a gene: 2. Quantitative 5'-RACE with molecular barcodes was used to make the TCR beta libraries. TCRdb reanalysed the 5' RACE reads using MiXCR and keeps one entry per CDR3 protein. The sample lists more than 400,000 distinct CDR3 sequences, about 5% seen once, with roughly 3.5% in the top ten. This clonotype was recorded at least ten times. What it binds is not known. The genes are TRBV29-1 and TRBJ2-5; 7 nucleotides line up with TRBD2. The specimen was blood, either unsorted or a sorted T cell fraction (not recorded which). This TCR was sampled from a male donor with ankylosing spondylitis. The CDR3 region has the DNA TGCAGCGTTGAAGATACGGGGGGCCAAGAGACCCAGTACTTC. Translating gives CSVEDTGGQETQYF. Supplemented by reference TRBV29-1 and TRBJ2-5, the full variable domain reads SAVISQKPSRDICQRGTSLTIQCQVDSQVTMMFWYRQQPGQSLTLIATANQGSEATYESGFVIDKFPISRPNLTFSTLTVSNMSPEDSSIYLCSVEDTGGQETQYFGPGTRLLVL.